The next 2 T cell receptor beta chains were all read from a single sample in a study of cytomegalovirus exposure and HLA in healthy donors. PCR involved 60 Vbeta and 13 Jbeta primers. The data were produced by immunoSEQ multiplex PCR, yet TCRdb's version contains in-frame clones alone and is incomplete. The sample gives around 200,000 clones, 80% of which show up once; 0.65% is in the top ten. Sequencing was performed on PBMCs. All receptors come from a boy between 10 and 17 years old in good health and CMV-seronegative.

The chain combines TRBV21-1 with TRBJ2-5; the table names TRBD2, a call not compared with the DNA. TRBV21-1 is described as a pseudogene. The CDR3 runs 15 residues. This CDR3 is CASSKASIRGETQYF. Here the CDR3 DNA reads TGTGCCAGCAGCAAAGCCTCTATTAGAGGGGAGACCCAGTACTTC.

This chain's CDR3 is CASSSGQKVETQYF. The CDR3 bases are TGCGCCAGCAGCTCTGGACAAAAAGTGGAGACCCAGTACTTC. The chain couples TRBV5-1 to TRBJ2-5, with D perhaps matching TRBD1 (5 bases). V was shortened by 3 bases and J by 5 bases, with 14 bases between the two germline ends. Germline CDR1 SGHRS, CDR2 YFSETQ. This CDR3 is built from 14 residues.